In its sample, the clone carrying this T cell receptor beta chain was seen once. Its target is not known. This entry is derived from a study of cytomegalovirus exposure and HLA in healthy donors. The study ran its PCR with 60 Vbeta and 13 Jbeta primers. Repertoires were generated with immunoSEQ multiplex PCR, while TCRdb's copy carries only in-frame clones and drops some. The sample holds 150,000 to 200,000 clones; approximately 78% are singletons and the top ten take roughly 13%. Findings of the study overall: Another analysis was done later, and it associated 15,000 or so TCR beta sequences with HLA alleles at 0.05 false discovery rate. A later analysis showed that HLA-associated TCR beta chains had undergone more clonal expansion than equally common others. Reportedly, fewer N-insertions than the roughly 700-donor mean appeared in an Asian-associated ancestry cluster in a later analysis.

The CDR3 length is 15 residues. Germline CDR1 and CDR2: SGHAT and FQNNGV. V was trimmed by 1 base and J by 4 bases, leaving 11 bases between them. This chain joins TRBV11-2 and TRBJ2-1; the D gene is possibly TRBD2 (5 bases). Sample: PBMCs. This receptor was taken from a woman in her twenties or thirties in good health and CMV-seropositive. The chain's CDR3 is CASSLGLEEYNEQFF. In DNA, the CDR3 is TGTGCCAGCAGCTTAGGTTTGGAGGAATACAATGAGCAGTTCTTC.